The T cell receptor (beta chain) described here comes from a study of T cells after yellow fever vaccination. Study observations and caveats: Once the booster was given, most primary-vaccination clones reappeared, at over 95% for CD4 and approximately 88% for CD8.

With 2 bases clipped from V and 9 bases from J, the junction kept 7 bases outside the gene matches. The CDR3 extends over 14 amino acids. Germline CDR1 reads MGHRA; CDR2 reads YSYEKL. This clonotype was found a few times. Its specificity is unknown. MiXCR, applied by TCRdb to the 5' RACE reads, yields one record per CDR3 protein. The table shows around 590,000 distinct CDR3 sequences, with about 12% occurring only once. Sample: PBMCs, taken on the day of the yellow fever booster vaccination. The origin of this receptor is a man aged 30 to 39 who received the YFV17D yellow fever vaccine. The genes are TRBV4-1 and TRBJ2-1; TRBD2 aligns across 7 bases. CDR3 loop: CASSQQGRASEQFF. The CDR3 coding sequence is TGCGCCAGCAGCCAACAAGGGAGGGCCTCTGAGCAGTTCTTC.